This T cell receptor beta chain was recorded in a study of T cells in Graves' hyperthyroidism and ophthalmopathy (dated by TCRdb to about 2019). Regarding the research as a whole: Peripheral blood samples were taken at initial diagnosis, before any treatment was given. For training and testing, the 100 or so patients in the discovery cohort were randomly divided in a 7:3 ratio. After blood sampling, hyperthyroidism patients were treated with methimazole at a starting dose of 30 mg daily, and ophthalmopathy patients were treated with high-dose intravenous methylprednisolone. Prospective prediction of ophthalmopathy was tested in an independent validation cohort of approximately 19 hyperthyroidism patients and some 17 patients who later progressed to ophthalmopathy. A discovery cohort of about a hundred patients, fewer than 50 with Graves' ophthalmopathy and fewer than 65 with stable Graves' hyperthyroidism, was used to find distinguishing TCR V-J signatures. In addition, the study compared T-cell repertoires in thyroid tissue and in blood from six Graves' hyperthyroidism patients. The paper reports TCR Vbeta CDR3 sequencing of roughly 140 peripheral blood samples: 40 to 45 ophthalmopathy, under 80 hyperthyroidism and some 17 progressor patients.

Ophthalmopathy patients had moderately to severely active disease, with a Clinical Activity Score of 3 or more, a NOSPECS grade of 4 or more, and a disease duration of less than 3 months. The study excluded patients with uncontrolled infections, other autoimmune diseases, pregnancy or lactation. Diagnoses relied on clinical symptoms, serum thyroxine and TRAb, thyroid ultrasound and orbital computed tomography. Ficoll-Paque density gradient centrifugation was used to isolate PBMCs from about 9.4 ml of fresh peripheral blood. Trizol reagent was used to extract total RNA, and RNA quality was then checked on an Agilent 2100 Bioanalyzer. TCR beta CDR3 regions were amplified from RNA transcripts. A first-round RT-PCR of the TCR CDR3 used the HTBI primer set with the Qiagen OneStep RT-PCR kit. The libraries were constructed in a second round of multiplex PCR and then size-selected and purified. Libraries were sequenced paired-end with 100 bp reads on an Illumina HiSeq2000. The source study handled its data this way. Raw data were processed with SOAPnuke, discarding reads with adapters, uncalled bases, mean Phred below 15, or no exact constant-primer or identifier match. High-quality paired reads were merged with COPE v1.2.5, and unique nucleotide sequences were defined as clonotypes. Clonotypes were aligned to IMGT TRBV, TRBD and TRBJ reference segments using MiTCR v1.1. Only V-J combinations with frequency above 0.0001, covering roughly 99% of repertoires, were analysed. The TCS score was defined as the ratio of F50 (clonal expansion) to E x V (chaos), calculated using BLOSUM62-based TCRdist between CDR3 peptides within each V-J. Welch's t-statistics and random forest reduced around 510 V-J features to 13, which were used in a naive Bayes classifier (R e1071). TCRdb ran its own pipeline on the public reads, namely fastp trimming at Q25 and MiXCR clone calling, and kept in-frame beta chains. One record per CDR3 amino acid sequence lists the most common genes and DNA. The V and J calls come from TCRdb's annotation, not from the publication. The sample profile shows 300,000 to 450,000 distinct CDR3 sequences; approximately 15% of them were found once. Roughly 21% of the sample is held by the ten biggest clonotypes.

Only a few counts were recorded for this clonotype. Which antigen it targets is not known. No much larger clone exists at a distance of one base, and base qualities are not known. Trimming takes 6 bases from V and 2 bases from J, and the germline ends sit 14 bases apart. Taken from cysteine to phenylalanine, the CDR3 has 14 residues. CDR3 DNA is the only sequence kept; it has 42 bases, read in frame from the first base. The germline V gene supplies CDR1 SGHRS and CDR2 YFSETQ. Study-wide findings and limitations: A model built on a 13 V-J signature distinguished ophthalmopathy from stable hyperthyroidism, reaching about 88% sensitivity and around 81% specificity in cross-validation and 80%/75% in testing. Sample size was not statistically predetermined, and investigators were not blinded to group allocation. During validation, the model predicted progression to ophthalmopathy a median of roughly six months ahead of onset, with 60% to 71% sensitivity and 72% to 80% specificity. Most expanded thyroid clonotypes (frequency above 0.001) were also detected in blood, suggesting blood repertoires may reflect thyroid immune responses.

The origin of this receptor is a woman aged 30 to 39 with Graves' ophthalmopathy. Sequencing used blood. The chain employs TRBV5-1 and TRBJ2-5; the D gene lacks a confident call. The CDR3 sequence is CASTSKGPQETQYF. The nucleotides read TGCGCCAGCACCTCGAAAGGGCCTCAAGAGACCCAGTACTTC.